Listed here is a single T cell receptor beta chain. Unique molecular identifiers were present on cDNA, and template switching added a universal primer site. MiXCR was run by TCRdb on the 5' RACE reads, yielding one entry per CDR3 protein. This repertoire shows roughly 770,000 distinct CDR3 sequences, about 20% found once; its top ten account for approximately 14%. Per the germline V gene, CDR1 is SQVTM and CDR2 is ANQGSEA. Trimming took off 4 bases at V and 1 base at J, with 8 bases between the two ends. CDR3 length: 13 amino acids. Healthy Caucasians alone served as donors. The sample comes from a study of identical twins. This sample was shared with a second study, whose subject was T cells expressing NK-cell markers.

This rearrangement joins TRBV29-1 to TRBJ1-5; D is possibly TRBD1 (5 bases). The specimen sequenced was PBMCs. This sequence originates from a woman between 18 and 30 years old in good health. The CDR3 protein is CSVVPGSNQPQHF. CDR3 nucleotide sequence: TGCAGCGTTGTTCCAGGGAGCAATCAGCCCCAGCATTTT. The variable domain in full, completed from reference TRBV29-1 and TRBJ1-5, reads SAVISQKPSRDICQRGTSLTIQCQVDSQVTMMFWYRQQPGQSLTLIATANQGSEATYESGFVIDKFPISRPNLTFSTLTVSNMSPEDSSIYLCSVVPGSNQPQHFGDGTRLSIL.